These T cell receptor beta chains were read from a single sample in a study of blood T cell repertoires in COVID-19. Clones were sequenced by immunoSEQ multiplex PCR, and TCRdb holds only the in-frame ones, with some missing. The sample yields about 150,000 clones, 80% to 90% seen once. Sequencing input: peripheral blood. Receptors originate from a woman in her sixties or seventies with COVID-19, enrolled during active disease. Each CDR3 is given with its conserved first and last residue. A D gene is named only where the DNA matches it firmly. Size values are once, few and many counts, or a class for expanded clones, and some rows have none.

TRBJ1-4	.	TRBV29-1	.	CSVREGVGEKLFF	TGCAGCGTTCGAGAAGGGGTTGGTGAAAAACTGTTTTTT
TRBJ1-1	TRBD1	TRBV5-1	.	CASSGNTGGTEAFF	TGCGCCAGCAGCGGAAATACAGGGGGCACTGAAGCTTTCTTT
TRBJ1-4	TRBD1	TRBV5-6	once	CASSRGTGLEKLFF	TGTGCCAGCAGCCGAGGGACAGGCCTGGAAAAACTGTTTTTT
TRBJ2-3	.	TRBV5-1	.	CASSLAGQRTDTQYF	TGCGCCAGCAGCTTGGCCGGACAGCGCACAGATACGCAGTATTTT
TRBJ2-5	.	TRBV5-8	.	CASGRGVNQETQYF	TGTGCCAGCGGTCGGGGAGTGAACCAAGAGACCCAGTACTTC
TRBJ1-2	TRBD1	TRBV27	.	CASSWTGSGYGYTF	TGTGCCAGCAGTTGGACAGGGAGCGGATATGGCTACACCTTC
TRBJ2-5	.	TRBV29-1	.	CSGGGGADETQYF	TGCAGCGGGGGAGGGGGGGCCGATGAGACCCAGTACTTC
TRBJ2-3	.	TRBV6-5	.	CASSRGSVSTDTQYF	TGTGCCAGCTCCCGGGGTAGCGTAAGCACAGATACGCAGTATTTT
TRBJ2-7	.	TRBV5-1	.	CASSLASDSMTYEQYF	TGCGCCAGCAGCTTGGCCTCTGACAGCATGACCTACGAGCAGTACTTC
TRBJ1-3	.	TRBV19	.	CASSTSLGSGNTIYF	TGTGCCAGTAGTACCTCACTCGGCTCTGGAAACACCATATATTTT
TRBJ1-5	TRBD1	TRBV19	.	CASSIVGTDDNQPQHF	TGTGCCAGTAGTATAGTAGGGACAGACGATAATCAGCCCCAGCATTTT
TRBJ2-5	.	TRBV7-7	.	CASSSLGGGTQETQYF	TGTGCCAGCAGCTCGTTAGGCGGTGGGACACAAGAGACCCAGTACTTC
TRBJ2-1	TRBD2	TRBV19	.	CASSPTSGGANEQFF	TGTGCCAGTAGTCCCACTAGCGGGGGGGCCAATGAGCAGTTCTTC
TRBJ1-3	.	TRBV9	.	CASSPSTPGREGISGNTIYF	TGTGCCAGCAGCCCCTCGACCCCAGGGAGGGAGGGGATCTCTGGAAACACCATATATTTT
TRBJ2-3	TRBD2	TRBV15	.	CATGTSGGTDTQYF	TGTGCCACCGGGACCAGCGGGGGAACAGATACGCAGTATTTT
TRBJ1-1	.	TRBV29-1	.	CSVVSVTEAFF	TGCAGCGTTGTTTCGGTCACTGAAGCTTTCTTT
TRBJ1-2	.	TRBV10-3	.	CAISVDSYGYTF	TGTGCCATCAGTGTGGACAGCTATGGCTACACCTTC
TRBJ2-3	.	TRBV4-2	.	CASSQGGGVNTDTQYF	TGTGCCAGCAGCCAAGGAGGGGGGGTCAACACAGATACGCAGTATTTT
TRBJ2-7	TRBD1	TRBV6-5	.	CASSYLAHRGEEYF	TGTGCCAGCAGTTATCTTGCTCACAGGGGGGAGGAGTACTTC
TRBJ1-1	.	TRBV6-5	few	CASRTTGNTEAFF	TGTGCCAGCAGGACCACAGGGAACACTGAAGCTTTCTTT
TRBJ2-2	TRBD1	TRBV5-5	once	CASSRTAGTDTGELFF	TGTGCCAGCAGCCGAACGGCCGGGACAGACACCGGGGAGCTGTTTTTT
TRBJ2-5	TRBD2	TRBV19	.	CASSIGSGGQRAQYF	TGTGCCAGTAGTATAGGTAGCGGGGGCCAGAGAGCCCAGTACTTC
TRBJ2-1	TRBD2	TRBV4-2	.	CASSQAGGHYNEQFF	TGTGCCAGCAGCCAAGCGGGGGGGCATTACAATGAGCAGTTCTTC
TRBJ1-2	.	TRBV10-2	.	CASSEDSYEEGYTF	TGCGCCAGCAGTGAGGACAGCTACGAAGAGGGCTACACCTTC
TRBJ2-1	TRBD2	TRBV18	few	CASSPQSGRDNEQFF	TGTGCCAGCTCACCACAGTCGGGGAGGGACAATGAGCAGTTCTTC
TRBJ1-2	.	TRBV3-1/TRBV3-2	.	CASSQRGGYTF	TGTGCCAGCAGCCAAAGAGGCGGCTACACCTTC
TRBJ2-5	.	TRBV5-1	.	CASSLGDEGETQYF	TGCGCCAGCAGCTTGGGAGATGAGGGCGAGACCCAGTACTTC
TRBJ1-5	.	TRBV6-2/TRBV6-3	.	CASSWGAGQPQHF	TGTGCCAGCAGCTGGGGCGCCGGCCAGCCCCAGCATTTT
TRBJ2-7	TRBD2	TRBV30	few	CAWSPAPGTSIYEQYF	TGTGCCTGGAGTCCAGCCCCCGGGACTAGTATCTACGAGCAGTACTTC
TRBJ2-1	.	TRBV6-5	.	CASSGGSSFNEQFF	TGTGCCAGCAGCGGAGGTTCTAGCTTCAATGAGCAGTTCTTC
TRBJ1-6	.	TRBV9	once	CASSVANSFNSPLHF	TGTGCCAGCAGCGTAGCAAACAGCTTTAATTCACCCCTCCACTTT
TRBJ2-7	TRBD1	TRBV9	.	CASSAGQGVPYEQYF	TGTGCCAGCAGCGCCGGACAGGGGGTACCCTACGAGCAGTACTTC
TRBJ2-7	TRBD2	TRBV5-4	.	CASSPGGGRGYEQYF	TGTGCCAGCAGCCCCGGGGGGGGACGTGGGTACGAGCAGTACTTC
TRBJ2-7	.	TRBV28	.	CASRVPSSYEQYF	TGTGCCAGCAGGGTCCCCAGCTCCTACGAGCAGTACTTC
TRBJ2-1	.	TRBV4-3	.	CASSQDLPREGTWNEQFF	TGCGCCAGCAGCCAAGACCTCCCCCGGGAAGGGACATGGAATGAGCAGTTCTTC
TRBJ2-7	TRBD1	TRBV27	.	CASSLSDRGYEQYF	TGTGCCAGCAGTTTATCGGACAGGGGTTACGAGCAGTACTTC
TRBJ2-7	.	TRBV28	.	CASSSRGEVREQYF	TGTGCCAGCAGCTCCCGGGGAGAGGTACGCGAGCAGTACTTC
TRBJ2-3	TRBD2	TRBV15	.	CATSSAGGQDTQYF	TGTGCCACCAGCAGCGCGGGGGGGCAGGATACGCAGTATTTT
TRBJ1-2	TRBD1	TRBV30	.	CAWTEGRGLGYTF	TGTGCCTGGACTGAGGGCAGGGGGCTTGGCTACACCTTC
TRBJ1-1	TRBD1	TRBV29-1	.	CSVTGVQNTEAFF	TGCAGCGTTACAGGGGTGCAGAACACTGAAGCTTTCTTT
TRBJ1-2	.	TRBV19	.	CASSLVGSGYGYTF	TGTGCCAGTAGCCTGGTCGGCAGCGGCTATGGCTACACCTTC